The entry that follows covers one TCR beta chain sequence. This sample stems from a study of blood T cell repertoires in COVID-19. As processed by the authors: Estimation of nucleated cell counts relied on the amplification of reference gene primers. Method: immunoSEQ multiplex PCR; TCRdb's copy keeps in-frame clones and lacks some. The D gene and trimming were derived from the DNA, and the V and J assignments and clone size from that table. The sample carries roughly 67,000 clones, approximately 84% recorded once. From germline, CDR1 is SGHRS and CDR2 YFSETQ. Trimming pared 0 bases from V and 1 base from J, leaving 4 bases between. This CDR3 has 13 amino acids.

The chain uses TRBV5-1 and TRBJ1-1; D unclear. This clonotype was sampled from a man aged 45 to 65 with active COVID-19. Sequencing used peripheral blood. The CDR3, as DNA: TGCGCCAGCAGCTTGGGTAAGAACACTGAAGCTTTCTTT. Protein product: CASSLGKNTEAFF. Supplemented by reference TRBV5-1 and TRBJ1-1, the full variable domain reads KAGVTQTPRYLIKTRGQQVTLSCSPISGHRSVSWYQQTPGQGLQFLFEYFSETQRNKGNFPGRFSGRQFSNSRSEMNVSTLELGDSALYLCASSLGKNTEAFFGQGTRLTVV.